The entry that follows covers one T cell receptor (beta chain) sequence. This clonotype was seen a handful of times. It lacks a known antigen. No qualities accompany the bases; no much larger clone lies one base away. Inclusive of the bounding cysteine and phenylalanine, the CDR3 is 13 residues long. Left in the record is the CDR3 DNA by itself, 39 bases read in frame from the first base. Looking up the germline V gene yields CDR1 MDHEN and CDR2 SYDVKM. V drops 7 bases and J drops 5 bases, leaving 14 bases in between. The data are from a study of T-cell reconstitution after alpha-beta-depleted transplantation in children listed by TCRdb under 2016. Notes on the research overall: Using TCR repertoire profiling, the study followed T-cell immune reconstitution in a quantitative way in children after TCRalphabeta/CD19-depleted allogeneic hematopoietic cell transplantation.

Receptor libraries were prepared by PCR. The listed sequencing device is Illumina HiSeq 2500. Molecular barcoding was employed in the preparation of TCR libraries, with unique molecular identifiers being used to normalize TCRbeta repertoire quantification. The raw public data were reprocessed by TCRdb itself: fastp quality trimming at Q25, MiXCR clonotype calling, in-frame beta chains only. Every distinct CDR3 protein forms one entry, paired with its most common genes and DNA. In all, the sample holds approximately 250,000 distinct CDR3 sequences, and roughly 23% of those were seen once. The leading ten clones occupy around 2.5% of the sample. What the study reported, not specific to this receptor: The high TCRbeta diversity at day 60 in some patients was ascribed to recipient T cells and intrathymic progenitors that had survived conditioning. The apparently early recovery of alphabetaT-cell counts about two months after transplant reportedly depended on only several hundred rapidly expanded clones that came from non-depleted graft cells. Hyperexpanded clone frequencies declined over subsequent months; after one year, T-cell counts and TCRbeta diversity were mostly attributed to newly produced T cells.

This specimen's treatment or condition label, per the study, means: allogeneic hematopoietic cell transplantation with graft depleted of TCRalphabeta T cells and CD19 B cells. The children who served as transplant recipients had been given grafts of TCRalphabeta/CD19-depleted allogeneic hematopoietic cells. Specimen: PBMCs, collected before TCRalphabeta/CD19-depleted stem cell transplant. The chain joins TRBV28 to TRBJ1-2, with no confidently assigned D gene. This TCR derives from a girl aged 2 to 9 with Fanconi anemia, due to receive a stem cell transplant. The DNA is TGTGCCAGCACTCCATCAACCTTATATGGCTACACCTTC. This gives the protein CASTPSTLYGYTF.